Listed below are T cell receptor beta chains from one sample, sequenced in a study of blood T cell repertoires in COVID-19. Clones were sequenced by immunoSEQ multiplex PCR, and TCRdb holds only the in-frame ones, with some missing. The sample holds about 210,000 clones; around 90% are singletons and the top ten take 0.95% to 1.5%. What was sequenced was peripheral blood. These receptors came from a man aged 25-40 years with acute or convalescent COVID-19. Both conserved end residues are part of each CDR3. The D gene is left open where the match is weak. Expanded clones get a size class; other rows say once, few or many, or leave the size out.

V gene	D gene	J gene	clone size	CDR3 DNA	CDR3 protein
TRBV19	TRBD1	TRBJ2-7	-	TGTGCCAGTAGTATATCGGAGACAGGGTTCTACGAGCAGTACTTC	CASSISETGFYEQYF
TRBV27	-	TRBJ2-3	-	TGTGCCAGCAGTTTAAAGGGGACCTGGGGAGGTACGCAGTATTTT	CASSLKGTWGGTQYF
TRBV28	-	TRBJ1-5	-	TGTGCCAGCAGTTTCGGGGGGGGAGGAAGCAATCAGCCCCAGCATTTT	CASSFGGGGSNQPQHF
TRBV6-5	-	TRBJ2-7	-	TGTGCCAGCAGTCGCGGGGACGTCGAGCAGTACTTC	CASSRGDVEQYF
TRBV7-3	TRBD2	TRBJ2-1	few	TGTGCCAGCAGCTTAAGCGGGGGGGCCTCTGGTGAGCAGTTCTTC	CASSLSGGASGEQFF
TRBV3-1/TRBV3-2	-	TRBJ2-1	-	TGTGCCTGCGGGCGGGGGCGGAATGAGCAGTTCTTC	CACGRGRNEQFF
TRBV28	-	TRBJ2-7	-	TGTGCCAGCAGTTTGACAGGTAGTTCCTCCTACGAGCAGTACTTC	CASSLTGSSSYEQYF
TRBV6-5	TRBD1	TRBJ1-5	-	TGTGCCAGCAGTTACTCCCTACAGGGGATCAATCAGCCCCAGCATTTT	CASSYSLQGINQPQHF
TRBV5-1	-	TRBJ2-3	-	TGCGCCAGCAGCCATAAAACGGGAACGGGGTACACAGATACGCAGTATTTT	CASSHKTGTGYTDTQYF
TRBV5-1	-	TRBJ2-1	-	TGCGCCAGCAGCTTTCCCTCCAATGAGCAGTTCTTC	CASSFPSNEQFF
TRBV7-9	TRBD2	TRBJ2-3	-	TGTGCCAGCATCATCCCCGGGGGGGCAGTGACAGATACGCAGTATTTT	CASIIPGGAVTDTQYF
TRBV28	TRBD1	TRBJ2-2	-	TGTGCCAGCAGTTCTCCGGGACAGGGGATCACCGGGGAGCTGTTTTTT	CASSSPGQGITGELFF
TRBV27	-	TRBJ1-4	-	TGTGCCAGCAGTACCCGGGAAAATGAAAAACTGTTTTTT	CASSTRENEKLFF
TRBV19	-	TRBJ2-2	-	TGTGCCAGTAGTGAGGAGGGGGAGCTGTTTTTT	CASSEEGELFF
TRBV5-1	TRBD2	TRBJ2-1	-	TGCGCCAGCAGCCCGACTAGCGGATACAATGAGCAGTTCTTC	CASSPTSGYNEQFF
TRBV4-1	TRBD2	TRBJ2-7	-	TGCGCCAGCTGCATGACTAGCGGGGGCAACGAGCAGTACTTC	CASCMTSGGNEQYF
TRBV5-4	-	TRBJ1-4	-	TGTGCCAGCAGCATCCGGGACTCTAATGAAAAACTGTTTTTT	CASSIRDSNEKLFF
TRBV28	-	TRBJ1-6	-	TGTGCCAGCATGGCAATTCCACCCCTCCACTTT	CASMAIPPLHF
TRBV9	TRBD2	TRBJ2-3	-	TGTGCCAGCAGCTCTAGCGGGAGCCTCACAGATACGCAGTATTTT	CASSSSGSLTDTQYF
TRBV14	-	TRBJ2-7	-	TGTGCCAGCAGCTTGAGTAGACTTCGCGCCTACGAGCAGTACTTC	CASSLSRLRAYEQYF
TRBV29-1	TRBD1	TRBJ2-7	-	TGCAGCGTGGCAGGGGGCGCAGAAGAGCAGTACTTC	CSVAGGAEEQYF
TRBV4-1	-	TRBJ2-1	-	TGCGCCAGCAGCCACCTCGGACAAACACCCAAGTTCTTC	CASSHLGQTPKFF
TRBV6-6	-	TRBJ1-2	-	TGTGCCAGCAGTTACACGGCGGAAAGTAACTATGGCTACACCTTC	CASSYTAESNYGYTF
TRBV9	TRBD2	TRBJ2-3	-	TGTGCCAGCAGTGCGGGGGGAGGGTTCGGCACAGATACGCAGTATTTT	CASSAGGGFGTDTQYF